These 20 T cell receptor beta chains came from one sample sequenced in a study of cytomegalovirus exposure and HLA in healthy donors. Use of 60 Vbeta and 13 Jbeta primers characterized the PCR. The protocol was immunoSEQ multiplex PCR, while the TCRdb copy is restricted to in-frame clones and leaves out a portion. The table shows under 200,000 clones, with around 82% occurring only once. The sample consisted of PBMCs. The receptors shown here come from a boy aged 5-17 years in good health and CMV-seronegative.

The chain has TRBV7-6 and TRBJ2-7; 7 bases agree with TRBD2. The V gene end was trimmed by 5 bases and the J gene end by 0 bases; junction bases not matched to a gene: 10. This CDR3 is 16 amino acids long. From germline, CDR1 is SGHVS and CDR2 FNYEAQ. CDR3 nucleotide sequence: TGTGCCAGCAGCCCTCGACTAGCCCCAGACTCCTACGAGCAGTACTTC. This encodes CASSPRLAPDSYEQYF.

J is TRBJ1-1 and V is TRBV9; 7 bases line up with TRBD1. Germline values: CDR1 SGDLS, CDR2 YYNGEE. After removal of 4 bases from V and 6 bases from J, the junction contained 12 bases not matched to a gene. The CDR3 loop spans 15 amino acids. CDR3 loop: CASSTRTGALAEAFF. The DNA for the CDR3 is TGTGCCAGCAGCACCCGGACAGGAGCTCTTGCTGAAGCTTTCTTT.

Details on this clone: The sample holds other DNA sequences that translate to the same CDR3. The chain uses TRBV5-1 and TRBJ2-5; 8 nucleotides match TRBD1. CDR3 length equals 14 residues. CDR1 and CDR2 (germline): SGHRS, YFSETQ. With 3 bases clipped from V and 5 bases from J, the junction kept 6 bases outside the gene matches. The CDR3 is CASSSDREVETQYF. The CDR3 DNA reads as TGCGCCAGCAGCTCGGACAGGGAGGTTGAGACCCAGTACTTC.

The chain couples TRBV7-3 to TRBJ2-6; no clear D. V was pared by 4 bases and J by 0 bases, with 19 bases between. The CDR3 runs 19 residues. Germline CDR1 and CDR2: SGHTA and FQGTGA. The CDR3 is CASSSIPTDVSSGANVLTF. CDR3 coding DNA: TGTGCCAGCAGCTCAATTCCGACTGACGTTAGCTCTGGGGCCAACGTCCTGACTTTC. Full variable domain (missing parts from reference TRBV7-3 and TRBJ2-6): GAGVSQTPSNKVTEKGKYVELRCDPISGHTALYWYRQSLGQGPEFLIYFQGTGAADDSGLPNDRFFAVRPEGSVSTLKIQRTERGDSAVYLCASSSIPTDVSSGANVLTFGAGSRLTVL.

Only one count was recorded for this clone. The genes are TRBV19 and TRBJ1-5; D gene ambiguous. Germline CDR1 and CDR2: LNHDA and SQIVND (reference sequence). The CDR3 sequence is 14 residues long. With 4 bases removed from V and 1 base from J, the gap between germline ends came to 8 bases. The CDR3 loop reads CASSTTTSNQPQHF. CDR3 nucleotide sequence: TGTGCCAGTAGTACGACAACAAGCAATCAGCCCCAGCATTTT.

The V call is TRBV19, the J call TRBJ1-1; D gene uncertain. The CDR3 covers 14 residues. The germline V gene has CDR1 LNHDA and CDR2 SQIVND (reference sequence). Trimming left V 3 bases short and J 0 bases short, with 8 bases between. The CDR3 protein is CASSIEGVNTEAFF. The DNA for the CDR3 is TGTGCCAGTAGTATTGAGGGCGTGAACACTGAAGCTTTCTTT.

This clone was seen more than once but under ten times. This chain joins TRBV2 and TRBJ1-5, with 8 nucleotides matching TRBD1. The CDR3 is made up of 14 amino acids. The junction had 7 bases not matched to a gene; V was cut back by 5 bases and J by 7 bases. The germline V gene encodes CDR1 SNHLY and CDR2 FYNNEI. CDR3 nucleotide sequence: TGTGCCAGCAGTCCTAGACAGGGGTCCCAGCCCCAGCATTTT. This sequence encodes CASSPRQGSQPQHF. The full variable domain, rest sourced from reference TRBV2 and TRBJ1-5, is EPEVTQTPSHQVTQMGQEVILRCVPISNHLYFYWYRQILGQKVEFLVSFYNNEISEKSEIFDDQFSVERPDGSNFTLKIRSTKLEDSAMYFCASSPRQGSQPQHFGDGTRLSIL.

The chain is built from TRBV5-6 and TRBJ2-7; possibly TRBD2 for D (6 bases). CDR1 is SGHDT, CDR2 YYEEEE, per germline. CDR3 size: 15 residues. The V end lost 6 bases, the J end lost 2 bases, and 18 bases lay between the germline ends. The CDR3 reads CASTPRAGRAYEQYF. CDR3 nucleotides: TGTGCCAGCACCCCGAGGGCGGGGCGGGCCTACGAGCAGTACTTC.

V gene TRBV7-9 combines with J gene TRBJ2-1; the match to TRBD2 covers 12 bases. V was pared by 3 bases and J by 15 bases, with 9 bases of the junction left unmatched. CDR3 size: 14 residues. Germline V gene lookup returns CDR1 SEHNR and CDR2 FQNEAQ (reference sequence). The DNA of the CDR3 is TGTGCCAGCAGCTTTCCACTAGCGGGAGGTGTGGGGTTCTTC. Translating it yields CASSFPLAGGVGFF.

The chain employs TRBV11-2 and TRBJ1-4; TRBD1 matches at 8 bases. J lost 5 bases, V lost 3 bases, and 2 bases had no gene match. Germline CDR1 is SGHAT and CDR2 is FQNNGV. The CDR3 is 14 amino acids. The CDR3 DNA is TGTGCCAGCAGCTTGGGACAGGCGAATGAAAAACTGTTTTTT. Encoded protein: CASSLGQANEKLFF.

The CDR3 is CASSERGYNYGYTF. CDR3 DNA: TGTGCCAGCAGTGAAAGGGGGTATAACTATGGCTACACCTTC. The chain employs TRBV2 and TRBJ1-2, with D perhaps matching TRBD1 (6 bases). V lost 2 bases to trimming and J lost 1 base, with 8 bases between them. This CDR3 is built from 14 residues. Per germline, CDR1 SNHLY and CDR2 FYNNEI.

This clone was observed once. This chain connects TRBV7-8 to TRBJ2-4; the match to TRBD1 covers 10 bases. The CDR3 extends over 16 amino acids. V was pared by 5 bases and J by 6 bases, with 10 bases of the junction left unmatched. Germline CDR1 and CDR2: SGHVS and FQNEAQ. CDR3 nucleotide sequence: TGTGCCAGCAGCGGAAGAGACAGGGGGCGCGGAAACATTCAGTACTTC. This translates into CASSGRDRGRGNIQYF.

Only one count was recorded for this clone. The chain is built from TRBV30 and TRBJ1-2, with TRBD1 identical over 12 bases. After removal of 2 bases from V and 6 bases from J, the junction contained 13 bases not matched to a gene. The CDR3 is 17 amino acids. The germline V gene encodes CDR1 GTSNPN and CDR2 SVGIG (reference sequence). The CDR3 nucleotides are TGTGCCTGGAGTCAAGGCCGGGACAGGGGGCTTCGGAATGGCTACACCTTC. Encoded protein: CAWSQGRDRGLRNGYTF. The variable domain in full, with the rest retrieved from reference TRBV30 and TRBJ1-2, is SQTIHQWPATLVQPVGSPLSLECTVEGTSNPNLYWYRQAAGRGLQLLFYSVGIGQISSEVPQNLSASRPQDRQFILSSKKLLLSDSGFYLCAWSQGRDRGLRNGYTFGSGTRLTVV.

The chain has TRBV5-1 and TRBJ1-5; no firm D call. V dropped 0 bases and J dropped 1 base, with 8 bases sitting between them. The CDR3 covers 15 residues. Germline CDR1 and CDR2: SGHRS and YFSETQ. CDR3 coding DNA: TGCGCCAGCAGCTTGGATGGCATGAGCAATCAGCCCCAGCATTTT. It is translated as CASSLDGMSNQPQHF.

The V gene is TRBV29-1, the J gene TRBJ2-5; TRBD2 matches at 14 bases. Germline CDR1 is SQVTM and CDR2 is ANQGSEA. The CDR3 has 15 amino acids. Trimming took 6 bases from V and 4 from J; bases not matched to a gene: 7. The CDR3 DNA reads TGCAGCGTGACGACTAGCGGGGGGGCGGGAGAGACCCAGTACTTC. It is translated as CSVTTSGGAGETQYF. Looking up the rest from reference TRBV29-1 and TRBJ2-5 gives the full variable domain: SAVISQKPSRDICQRGTSLTIQCQVDSQVTMMFWYRQQPGQSLTLIATANQGSEATYESGFVIDKFPISRPNLTFSTLTVSNMSPEDSSIYLCSVTTSGGAGETQYFGPGTRLLVL.

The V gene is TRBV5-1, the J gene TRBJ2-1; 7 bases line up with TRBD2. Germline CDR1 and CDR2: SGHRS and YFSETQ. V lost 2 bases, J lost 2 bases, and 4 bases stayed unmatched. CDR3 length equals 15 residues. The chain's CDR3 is CASSFNLAAYNEQFF. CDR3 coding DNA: TGCGCCAGCAGCTTTAACCTAGCGGCCTACAATGAGCAGTTCTTC. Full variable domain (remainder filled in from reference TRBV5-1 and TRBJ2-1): KAGVTQTPRYLIKTRGQQVTLSCSPISGHRSVSWYQQTPGQGLQFLFEYFSETQRNKGNFPGRFSGRQFSNSRSEMNVSTLELGDSALYLCASSFNLAAYNEQFFGPGTRLTVL.

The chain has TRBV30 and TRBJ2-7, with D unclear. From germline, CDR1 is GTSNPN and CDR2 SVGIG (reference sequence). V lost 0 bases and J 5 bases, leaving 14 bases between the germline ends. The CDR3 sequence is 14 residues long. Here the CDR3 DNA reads TGTGCCTGGAGTGTGGAGTCTCTTCGGAACGAGCAGTACTTC. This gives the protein CAWSVESLRNEQYF.

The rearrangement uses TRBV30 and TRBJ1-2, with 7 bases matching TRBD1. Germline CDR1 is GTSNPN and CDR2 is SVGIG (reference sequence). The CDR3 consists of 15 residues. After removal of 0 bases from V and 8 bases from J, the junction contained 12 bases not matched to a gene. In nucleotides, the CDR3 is TGTGCCTGGAGTGTACCCCGACAGGGAGCGATCGGCTACACCTTC. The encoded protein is CAWSVPRQGAIGYTF.

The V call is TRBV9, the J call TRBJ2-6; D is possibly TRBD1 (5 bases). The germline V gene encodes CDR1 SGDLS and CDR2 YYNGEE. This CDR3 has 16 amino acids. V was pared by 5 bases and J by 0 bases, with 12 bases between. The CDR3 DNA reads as TGTGCCAGCAGTAACAGACAGTTCTCTGGGGCCAACGTCCTGACTTTC. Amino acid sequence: CASSNRQFSGANVLTF.

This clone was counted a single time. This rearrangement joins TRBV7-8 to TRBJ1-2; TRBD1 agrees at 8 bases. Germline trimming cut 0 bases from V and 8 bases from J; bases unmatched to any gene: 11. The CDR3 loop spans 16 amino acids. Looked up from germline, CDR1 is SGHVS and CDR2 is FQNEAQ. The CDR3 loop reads CASSLARGDRYSGYTF. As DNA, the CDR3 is TGTGCCAGCAGCTTAGCGCGAGGGGACAGGTACAGCGGCTACACCTTC.